Below, 13 T cell receptor beta chains from the same sample are listed, as sequenced in a study of cytomegalovirus exposure and HLA in healthy donors. It was with 60 Vbeta and 13 Jbeta primers that the PCR ran. Measured with immunoSEQ multiplex PCR; TCRdb has only the in-frame clones, and not every one. The sample holds 40,000 or so clones, approximately 79% seen once. Sequencing was performed on PBMCs. The receptors derive from a woman in her thirties in good health and CMV-seropositive.

This chain's CDR3 is CASMGSGGSNQPQHF. The CDR3 DNA reads as TGTGCCAGTATGGGATCGGGAGGTAGCAATCAGCCCCAGCATTTT. This sequence joins TRBV19 and TRBJ1-5; D not resolved. From germline, CDR1 is LNHDA and CDR2 SQIVND (reference sequence). Between the trimmed V and J ends, which lost 7 bases and 0 bases, there was a span of 13 bases. This CDR3 is built from 15 residues.

This chain uses TRBV11-2 with TRBJ2-2, with 7 bases fitting TRBD2. This CDR3 has 16 amino acids. The J segment lost 7 bases and the V segment lost 6 bases, leaving 14 bases of the junction unmatched. Germline loops: CDR1 SGHAT, CDR2 FQNNGV. CDR3 coding DNA: TGTGCCAGCAGTTACGTAGCGGCGGGAGAGGGCGGGGAGCTGTTTTTT. It is translated as CASSYVAAGEGGELFF.

The rearrangement joins TRBV5-1 to TRBJ2-3; a weak D match, TRBD2 (6 bases). Germline CDR1 SGHRS, CDR2 YFSETQ. Trimming removed 0 bases from V and 2 bases from J, with 13 bases in between. This CDR3 is built from 16 residues. The CDR3 DNA reads as TGCGCCAGCAGCTTGGCCGGCGCGGGGAACACAGATACGCAGTATTTT. It yields the protein CASSLAGAGNTDTQYF.

This clone was seen a single time. The CDR3 coding sequence is TGTGCCAGCAGTGAAGGGGGGACTAGCCGGGGCACAGATACGCAGTATTTT. As protein: CASSEGGTSRGTDTQYF. This sequence joins TRBV2 and TRBJ2-3; 9 nucleotides align to TRBD2. After removal of 1 base from V and 1 base from J, the junction contained 6 bases not matched to a gene. The CDR3 sequence is 17 residues long. The germline V gene encodes CDR1 SNHLY and CDR2 FYNNEI.

This chain uses TRBV30 with TRBJ2-3; 8 bases are a match to TRBD2. The CDR3 sequence is 12 residues long. V lost 3 bases to trimming and J lost 4 bases; unmatched junction nucleotides: 0. Germline lookup yields CDR1 GTSNPN and CDR2 SVGIG (reference sequence). This chain's CDR3 is CAWSGGADTQYF. The CDR3 DNA reads as TGTGCCTGGAGCGGGGGGGCAGATACGCAGTATTTT.

CDR3 nucleotide sequence: TGTGCCAGCAGCTTAACTGGGGGGATCGGTTCACCCCTCCACTTT. Its protein product is CASSLTGGIGSPLHF. This rearrangement joins TRBV7-3 to TRBJ1-6, with a possible D match to TRBD1 (5 bases). The CDR3 spans 15 residues. Trimming took off 0 bases at V and 9 bases at J, with 12 bases between the two ends. Germline CDR1 is SGHTA and CDR2 is FQGTGA.

The chain joins TRBV5-1 to TRBJ2-1, with 8 bases identical to TRBD1. V lost 2 bases to trimming and J lost 8 bases; unmatched junction nucleotides: 6. The length of the CDR3 is 14 residues. Germline loops: CDR1 SGHRS, CDR2 YFSETQ. The CDR3 reads CASSFGQGGDEQFF. Here the CDR3 DNA reads TGCGCCAGCAGCTTTGGACAGGGTGGGGATGAGCAGTTCTTC.

This chain links TRBV19 with TRBJ1-1; D might be TRBD1 (5 bases). The V gene's germline CDR1 is LNHDA and CDR2 SQIVND (reference sequence). V was shortened by 7 bases and J by 3 bases, with 24 bases between the two germline ends. The length of the CDR3 is 17 residues. The CDR3 spells CASTKPPGYWGDTEAFF. In DNA, the CDR3 is TGTGCCAGTACCAAACCCCCAGGGTATTGGGGGGACACTGAAGCTTTCTTT.

The chain carries TRBV5-4 and TRBJ2-5; 13 bases are a match to TRBD2. CDR3 length equals 17 residues. Looked up from germline, CDR1 is SGHNT and CDR2 is YYREEE (reference sequence). Trimming at V came to 4 bases and at J to 2 bases, leaving 8 bases not matched to a gene. CDR3 residues: CASSPPGLAGAQETQYF. In nucleotides, the CDR3 is TGTGCCAGCAGCCCACCCGGACTAGCGGGGGCGCAAGAGACCCAGTACTTC.

This chain joins TRBV11-1 and TRBJ2-3; TRBD1 matches 10 bases. CDR1 is SGHAT and CDR2 is FQDESV in the germline V gene (reference sequence). CDR3 length: 16 residues. V was clipped by 0 bases and J by 4 bases; unmatched bases: 4. The CDR3 spells CASSLAGTGVADTQYF. Written as DNA, the CDR3 is TGTGCCAGCAGCTTAGCCGGGACAGGGGTCGCAGATACGCAGTATTTT. Variable domain in full (rest from reference TRBV11-1 and TRBJ2-3): EAEVAQSPRYKITEKSQAVAFWCDPISGHATLYWYRQILGQGPELLVQFQDESVVDDSQLPKDRFSAERLKGVDSTLKIQPAELGDSAMYLCASSLAGTGVADTQYFGPGTRLTVL.

This chain uses TRBV11-2 with TRBJ2-2; the D gene is possibly TRBD1 (6 bases). The V end lost 3 bases, the J end lost 6 bases, and 20 bases lay between the germline ends. CDR3 length: 17 amino acids. Per the germline V gene, CDR1 is SGHAT and CDR2 is FQNNGV. The DNA of the CDR3 is TGTGCCAGCAGCTTTTGGCAGGGGAAGTGGGACCCCGGGGAGCTGTTTTTT. Protein: CASSFWQGKWDPGELFF. Using reference TRBV11-2 and TRBJ2-2 for the parts outside the CDR3, the full variable domain is EAGVAQSPRYKIIEKRQSVAFWCNPISGHATLYWYQQILGQGPKLLIQFQNNGVVDDSQLPKDRFSAERLKGVDSTLKIQPAKLEDSAVYLCASSFWQGKWDPGELFFGEGSRLTVL.

About this clone: One end of the junction does not line up with germline, which may come from a read error. The rearrangement links TRBV7-9 to TRBJ2-1; 9 bases are a match to TRBD1. The CDR3 length is 17 residues. CDR1 and CDR2 from the germline V gene are SEHNR and FQNEAQ (reference sequence). This CDR3 is CSSTSSPGQGPVDEQFF. In nucleotides, the CDR3 is TGTTCCAGCACCTCTTCCCCCGGACAGGGGCCGGTGGATGAGCAGTTCTTC.

This chain links TRBV5-5 with TRBJ1-6, with D tentatively TRBD1 (6 bases). Germline CDR1 and CDR2: SGHKS and YYEKEE (reference sequence). Trimming removed 2 bases at V and 0 bases at J, with 15 bases between. The CDR3 covers 18 residues. The chain's CDR3 is CASSFSDSLSSYNSPLHF. The CDR3 DNA sequence: TGTGCCAGCAGCTTTTCGGACAGCCTGAGCTCCTATAATTCACCCCTCCACTTT.